This TCR beta chain was profiled in a study of PD-L1 blockade in urothelial cancer. Study in general: Each patient had 0 to 3 earlier chemotherapy regimens.

In each PCR, synthetic TCR analog templates were spiked in. Profiling relied on immunoSEQ multiplex PCR, and the TCRdb table lists in-frame clones only, not all of them. The sample yields some 30,000 clones, around 87% seen once. To note about this clone: Antigen specificity is unknown.

Study observations and caveats: At 3 weeks on treatment, tumor-associated clones expanded more with durable benefit.

Trimming removed 0 bases from V and 3 bases from J, with 10 bases in between. Germline loops: CDR1 SGHRS, CDR2 YFSETQ. There are 15 residues in the CDR3. Patients' cancers were locally advanced or metastatic urothelial carcinomas. The receptor's source is a man in his fifties with urothelial cancer. The genes are TRBV5-1 and TRBJ1-5, with D possibly matching TRBD1 (5 bases). The sample was PBMCs, taken around atezolizumab (anti-PD-L1) treatment. The CDR3 spells CASSLGGTTNQPQHF. CDR3 bases: TGCGCCAGCAGCTTGGGCGGGACCACCAATCAGCCCCAGCATTTT.